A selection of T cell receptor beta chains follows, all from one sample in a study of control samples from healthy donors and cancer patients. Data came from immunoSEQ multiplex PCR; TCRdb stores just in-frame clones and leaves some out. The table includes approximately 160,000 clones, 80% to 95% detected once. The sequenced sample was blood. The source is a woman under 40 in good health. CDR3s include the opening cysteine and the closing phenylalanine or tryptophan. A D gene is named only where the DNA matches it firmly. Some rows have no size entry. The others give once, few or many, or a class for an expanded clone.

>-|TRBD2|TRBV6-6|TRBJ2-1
TGTGCCAGCAGTCCGGGACTAGCGGGAGAGGGGGGTCGGGAGCAGTTCTTC
CASSPGLAGEGGREQFF
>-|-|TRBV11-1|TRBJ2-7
TGTGCCAGCAGCTTAGGGCCCAGGGGAGCCAATTACGAGCAGTACTTC
CASSLGPRGANYEQYF
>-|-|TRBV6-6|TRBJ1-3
TGTGCCAGCGGCGGACTGTACTCTGGAAACACCATATATTTT
CASGGLYSGNTIYF
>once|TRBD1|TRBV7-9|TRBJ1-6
TGTGCCAGCAGCTCGTTGTCCCCGGGACAGGGAAATTCACCCCTCCACTTT
CASSSLSPGQGNSPLHF
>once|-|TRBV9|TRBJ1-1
TGTGCCAGCAGCGCGCCCGGGGGGGACACTGAAGCTTTCTTT
CASSAPGGDTEAFF
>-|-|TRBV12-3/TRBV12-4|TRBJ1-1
TGTGCCAGCAGTTTTGGGGCGAACACTGAAGCTTTCTTT
CASSFGANTEAFF
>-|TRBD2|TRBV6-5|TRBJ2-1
TGTGCCAGCAGTCCCGGACTAGCGGGAGTTGTTGAGCAGTTCTTC
CASSPGLAGVVEQFF
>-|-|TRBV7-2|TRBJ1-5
TGTGCCAGCAGCCCGAACGCCGGGAATCAGCCCCAGCATTTT
CASSPNAGNQPQHF
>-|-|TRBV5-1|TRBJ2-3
TGCGCCAGCAGCTTGGCCGGCCTAGCAGTGTACACAGATACGCAGTATTTT
CASSLAGLAVYTDTQYF
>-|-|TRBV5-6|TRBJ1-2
TGTGCCAGCAGCTCGGTGGGAGAAAACTATGGCTACACCTTC
CASSSVGENYGYTF
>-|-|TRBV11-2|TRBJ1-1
TGTGCCAGCAGCGTCCAACGGGGCGGGACTGAAGCTTTCTTT
CASSVQRGGTEAFF
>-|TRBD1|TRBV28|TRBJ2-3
TGTGCCAGCAGTTCACAGGGGGCGCAAGATACGCAGTATTTT
CASSSQGAQDTQYF
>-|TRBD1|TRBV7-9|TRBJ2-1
TGTGCCAGCAGCACATCGGGACAGTCAAATGAGCAGTTCTTC
CASSTSGQSNEQFF
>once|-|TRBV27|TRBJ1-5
TGTGCCAGCAGTCCCCACCCGCAACCTGGACGGCCGTGGAGCAATCAGCCCCAGCATTTT
CASSPHPQPGRPWSNQPQHF
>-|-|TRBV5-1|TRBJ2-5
TGCGCCAGCAGCTTGATAGGTGGGGTGGAGACCCAGTACTTC
CASSLIGGVETQYF
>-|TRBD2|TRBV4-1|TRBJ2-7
TGCGCCAGCAGCCAAGGACCTAGCGGAAAATCCTACGAGCAGTACTTC
CASSQGPSGKSYEQYF
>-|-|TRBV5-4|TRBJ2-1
TGTGCCAGCAGCCGGGTGGGGGCCTCCAACACCTACAATGAGCAGTTCTTC
CASSRVGASNTYNEQFF
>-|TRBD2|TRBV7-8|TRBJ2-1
TGTGCCAGCAGTCCAGCGGGAGGGGTCAACAATGAGCAGTTCTTC
CASSPAGGVNNEQFF
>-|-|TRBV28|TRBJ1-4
TGTGCCAGCAGGCCCCCCGGGGCACCAGGAAAACTGTTTTTT
CASRPPGAPGKLFF
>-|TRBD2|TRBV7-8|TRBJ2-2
TGTGCCAGCAGTCGAACCGGGACTAGCGGGCGAAACACCGGGGAGCTGTTTTTT
CASSRTGTSGRNTGELFF
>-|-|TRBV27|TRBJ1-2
TGTGCCAGCAGCCAGGGTTCTAACTATGGCTACACCTTC
CASSQGSNYGYTF
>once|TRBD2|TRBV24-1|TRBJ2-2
TGTGCCACCAGTGATCCGCGGTCGGGAGGCACCACCGGGGAGCTGTTTTTT
CATSDPRSGGTTGELFF
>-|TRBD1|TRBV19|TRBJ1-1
TGTGCCAGTAGTAGGACAGGGGACGGCACTGAAGCTTTCTTT
CASSRTGDGTEAFF
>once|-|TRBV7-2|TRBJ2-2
TGTGCCAGCAGCGGGTTCCAGCTCGGGGAGCTGTTTTTT
CASSGFQLGELFF
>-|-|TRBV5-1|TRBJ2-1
TGCGCCAGCAGCTTGGGTAATGAGCAGTTCTTC
CASSLGNEQFF
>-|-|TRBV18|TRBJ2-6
TGTGCCAGCTCCCCATTGATCCCCAGCTCTGGGGCCAACGTCCTGACTTTC
CASSPLIPSSGANVLTF
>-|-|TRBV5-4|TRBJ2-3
TGTGCCAGCAGCTTGGGTACTAGTAGCTCAGATACGCAGTATTTT
CASSLGTSSSDTQYF